The 8 T cell receptor beta chains below all came from one sample that was sequenced in a study of a mutant IDH1 vaccine in newly diagnosed glioma. Clones were read by immunoSEQ multiplex PCR, and TCRdb kept only the in-frame ones, dropping some. The data contain about 56,000 clones, approximately 71% of them singletons. Their cognate antigens are unknown. The time point: week 47, end of study. What each vaccine dose contained was 300 ug of mutant IDH1 20-mer peptide, accompanied by topical imiquimod. Material: PBMCs, obtained from a glioma patient whose treatment included an IDH1 peptide vaccine. The receptors come from a man between 45 and 60 years old with glioma.

The chain links TRBV5-1 to TRBJ1-4; no firm D call. CDR1 is SGHRS and CDR2 is YFSETQ in the germline V gene. CDR3 length: 13 residues. Trimming left V 7 bases short and J 7 bases short, with 14 bases between. CDR3 bases: TGCGCCAGCGGGCCCCAAGGTGGTGAAAAACTGTTTTTT. Its translation is CASGPQGGEKLFF.

The gene calls are TRBV9 and TRBJ2-2; the match to TRBD1 covers 7 bases. This CDR3 has 15 amino acids. Trimming took 1 base from V and 4 from J; bases not matched to a gene: 4. The germline CDR1 and CDR2 sequences are SGDLS and YYNGEE. The CDR3 sequence is CASSVLAGGTGELFF. The CDR3 DNA reads as TGTGCCAGCAGCGTACTCGCAGGGGGCACCGGGGAGCTGTTTTTT.

The V and J genes are TRBV10-3 and TRBJ2-7, with D tentatively TRBD1 or TRBD2 (5 bases each). The CDR3 length is 15 residues. Germline V gene sequence: CDR1 ENHRY, CDR2 SYGVKD. V was cut by 2 bases and J by 0 bases, with 11 bases left in between. CDR3 nucleotide sequence: TGTGCCATCAGTGAGGGGGACCTGAGCTCCTACGAGCAGTACTTC. Its protein product is CAISEGDLSSYEQYF.

The CDR3 DNA follows: TGTGCCAGCAGCTTTGGAGAGAATACGCAGTATTTT. This encodes CASSFGENTQYF. The chain combines TRBV5-4 with TRBJ2-3; no firm D call. Germline CDR1 is SGHNT and CDR2 is YYREEE (reference sequence). V was pared by 2 bases and J by 7 bases, with 8 bases between. The CDR3 runs 12 residues.

This chain connects TRBV29-1 to TRBJ2-1, with D uncertain. V lost 0 bases to trimming and J lost 8 bases, with 11 bases between them. The CDR3 loop spans 13 amino acids. Germline values: CDR1 SQVTM, CDR2 ANQGSEA. The CDR3 nucleotides are TGCAGCGTTGAAGATTTTGGTCCAGATGAGCAGTTCTTC. This encodes CSVEDFGPDEQFF.

This clone was observed at least ten times. The rearrangement joins TRBV14 to TRBJ2-7; D possibly corresponds to TRBD2 (7 bases). The V end was cut by 5 bases, the J end by 7 bases, with 21 bases between. The V gene's germline CDR1 is SGHDN and CDR2 FVKESK. The CDR3 is made up of 15 amino acids. The CDR3 DNA follows: TGTGCCAGCAGCATATTGGGAGGGGGGCCGCGAGAGCAGTACTTC. It encodes CASSILGGGPREQYF. Using reference TRBV14 and TRBJ2-7 for the parts outside the CDR3, the full variable domain is EAGVTQFPSHSVIEKGQTVTLRCDPISGHDNLYWYRRVMGKEIKFLLHFVKESKQDESGMPNNRFLAERTGGTYSTLKVQPAELEDSGVYFCASSILGGGPREQYFGPGTRLTVT.

This clone was found once. The chain uses TRBV7-2 and TRBJ2-2; D may be TRBD1 (6 bases). V was cut by 4 bases and J by 6 bases, with 12 bases left in between. This CDR3 is built from 14 residues. Germline-derived CDR1 and CDR2 are SGHTA and FQGNSA. The CDR3: CASSSRQVSGELFF. As DNA, the CDR3 is TGTGCCAGCAGCTCCAGACAGGTATCCGGGGAGCTGTTTTTT.

The chain combines TRBV5-4 with TRBJ2-1; D is undetermined. The CDR3 consists of 13 residues. Per germline, CDR1 SGHNT and CDR2 YYREEE (reference sequence). Trimming cost V 1 base and J 6 bases, with 8 bases left between them. The CDR3 bases are TGTGCCAGCAGCTTGTGGGGTCCCAATGAGCAGTTCTTC. This gives the protein CASSLWGPNEQFF.